The T cell receptor (beta chain) described here comes from a study of PD-1 blockade in classical Hodgkin lymphoma. The data were produced by immunoSEQ multiplex PCR, yet TCRdb's version contains in-frame clones alone and is incomplete. The top ten hold approximately 20% of the sample, which has approximately 44,000 clones, 76% seen once. Findings and limits, study-wide: While CD8+ TCR diversity did not rise significantly by C4D1, CD4+ TCR diversity did. Reports indicated that newly diagnosed patients had lower baseline TCR diversity than healthy donors did.

Patients all relapsed after autologous stem cell transplantation, and there was variation in brentuximab vedotin exposure. Complete response, partial response or progressive disease were the best responses. Worth noting for this clone: What it binds is unknown.

V gave up 3 bases and J gave up 4 bases, with 15 bases separating them. CDR3 size: 14 residues. The germline CDR1 and CDR2 sequences are SQVTM and ANQGSEA. The receptor was isolated from a human donor with classical Hodgkin lymphoma. The gene calls are TRBV29-1 and TRBJ1-1; no clear D gene. The specimen was peripheral blood mononuclear cells (PBMCs), collected at baseline. CDR3 region: CSVDLAPSGTEAFF. The CDR3 region has the DNA TGCAGCGTTGACCTTGCCCCGTCGGGCACTGAAGCTTTCTTT.